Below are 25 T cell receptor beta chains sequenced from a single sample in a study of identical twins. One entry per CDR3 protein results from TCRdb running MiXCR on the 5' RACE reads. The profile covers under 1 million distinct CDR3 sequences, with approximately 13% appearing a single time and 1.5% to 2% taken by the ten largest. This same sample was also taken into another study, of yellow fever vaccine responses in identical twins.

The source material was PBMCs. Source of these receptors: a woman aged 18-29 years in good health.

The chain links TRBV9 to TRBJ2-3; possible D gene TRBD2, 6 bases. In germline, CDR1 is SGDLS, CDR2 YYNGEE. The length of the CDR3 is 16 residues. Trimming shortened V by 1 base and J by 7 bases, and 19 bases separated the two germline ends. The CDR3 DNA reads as TGTGCCAGCAGCGTAAGTGGGGGGTCCTCCCTTAATACGCAGTATTTT. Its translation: CASSVSGGSSLNTQYF.

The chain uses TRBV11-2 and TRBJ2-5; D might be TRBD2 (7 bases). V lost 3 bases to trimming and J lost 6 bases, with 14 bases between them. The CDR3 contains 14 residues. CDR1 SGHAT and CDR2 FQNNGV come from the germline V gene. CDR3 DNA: TGTGCCAGCAGCTTGGGGGGGGCGGAAAAGACCCAGTACTTC. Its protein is CASSLGGAEKTQYF.

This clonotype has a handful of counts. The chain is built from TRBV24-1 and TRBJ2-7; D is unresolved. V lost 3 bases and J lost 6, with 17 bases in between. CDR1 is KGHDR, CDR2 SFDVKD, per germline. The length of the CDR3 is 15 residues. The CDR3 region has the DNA TGTGCCACCAGTGATGCTGCCACCCCGGTGGGCGAGCAGTACTTC. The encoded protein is CATSDAATPVGEQYF.

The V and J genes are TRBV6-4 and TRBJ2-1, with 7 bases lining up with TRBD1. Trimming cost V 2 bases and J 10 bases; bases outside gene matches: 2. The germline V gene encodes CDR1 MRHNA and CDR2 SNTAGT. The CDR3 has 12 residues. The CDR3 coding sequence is TGTGCCAGCAGTGACGAGGGGGCCGAGCAGTTCTTC. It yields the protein CASSDEGAEQFF.

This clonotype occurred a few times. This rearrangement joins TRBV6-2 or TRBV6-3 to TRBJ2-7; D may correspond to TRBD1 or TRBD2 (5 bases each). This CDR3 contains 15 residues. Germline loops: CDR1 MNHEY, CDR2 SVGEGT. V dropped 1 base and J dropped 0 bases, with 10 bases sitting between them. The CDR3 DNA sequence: TGTGCCAGCAGTTACTTGGGGGAATTCTCCTACGAGCAGTACTTC. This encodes CASSYLGEFSYEQYF.

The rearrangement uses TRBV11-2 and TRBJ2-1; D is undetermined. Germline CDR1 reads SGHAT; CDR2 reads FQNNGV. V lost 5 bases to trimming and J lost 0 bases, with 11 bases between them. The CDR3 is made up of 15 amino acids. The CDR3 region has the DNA TGTGCCAGCAGCACCCGGGCAAGCTCCTACAATGAGCAGTTCTTC. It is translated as CASSTRASSYNEQFF.

CDR3 amino acids: CASSLVLAGGRGANVLTF. Written as DNA, the CDR3 is TGTGCCAGCAGCTTGGTTTTGGCAGGGGGACGTGGGGCCAACGTCCTGACTTTC. V usage is TRBV11-1 and J usage is TRBJ2-6, with 7 bases identical to TRBD1. CDR3 length equals 18 residues. With V trimmed by 3 bases and J by 3 bases, 11 bases remained unmatched. Germline loops: CDR1 SGHAT, CDR2 FQDESV (reference sequence).

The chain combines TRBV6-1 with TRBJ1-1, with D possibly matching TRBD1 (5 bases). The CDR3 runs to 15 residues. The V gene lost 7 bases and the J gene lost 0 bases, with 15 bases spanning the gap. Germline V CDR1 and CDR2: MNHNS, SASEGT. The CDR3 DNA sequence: TGTGCCAGCATCTGGGGGAAGGGGATGAACACTGAAGCTTTCTTT. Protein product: CASIWGKGMNTEAFF.

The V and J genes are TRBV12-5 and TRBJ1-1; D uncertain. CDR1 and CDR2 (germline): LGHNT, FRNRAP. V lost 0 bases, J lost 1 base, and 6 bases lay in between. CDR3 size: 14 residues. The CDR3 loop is CASGLVTENTEAFF. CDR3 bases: TGTGCTAGTGGTTTGGTGACCGAGAACACTGAAGCTTTCTTT.

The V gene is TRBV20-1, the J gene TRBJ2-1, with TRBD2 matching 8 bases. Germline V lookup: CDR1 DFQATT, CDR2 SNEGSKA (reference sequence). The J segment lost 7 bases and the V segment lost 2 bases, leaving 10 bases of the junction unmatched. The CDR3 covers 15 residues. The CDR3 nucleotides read TGCAGTGCTAGAAGAACTAGCGGCTCCGGGAATGAGCAGTTCTTC. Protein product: CSARRTSGSGNEQFF.

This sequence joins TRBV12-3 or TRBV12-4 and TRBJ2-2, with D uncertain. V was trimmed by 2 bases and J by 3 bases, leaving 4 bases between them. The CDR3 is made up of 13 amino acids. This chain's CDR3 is CASSLMYTGELFF. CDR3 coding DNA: TGTGCCAGCAGTTTAATGTACACCGGGGAGCTGTTTTTT.

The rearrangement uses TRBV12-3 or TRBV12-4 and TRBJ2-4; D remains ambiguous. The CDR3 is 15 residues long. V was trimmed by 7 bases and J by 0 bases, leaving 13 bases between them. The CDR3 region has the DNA TGTGCCAGCAATTTTCGACACCTAGCCAAAAACATTCAGTACTTC. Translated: CASNFRHLAKNIQYF.

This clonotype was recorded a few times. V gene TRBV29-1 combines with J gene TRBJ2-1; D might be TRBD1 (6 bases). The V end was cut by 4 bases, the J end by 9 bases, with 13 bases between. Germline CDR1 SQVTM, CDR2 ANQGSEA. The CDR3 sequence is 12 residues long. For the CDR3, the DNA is TGCAGCGTTGGTCAGGGGACCGCTGAGCAGTTCTTC. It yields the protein CSVGQGTAEQFF.

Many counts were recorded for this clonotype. CDR3 nucleotides: TGCGCCAGCAGCGGGACCTCGACAGGGTACCCCACAGATACGCAGTATTTT. It yields the protein CASSGTSTGYPTDTQYF. This chain links TRBV5-1 with TRBJ2-3; 7 positions match TRBD1. Germline V lookup: CDR1 SGHRS, CDR2 YFSETQ. The CDR3 is 17 residues long. V gave up 4 bases and J gave up 2 bases; unmatched junction bases: 13.

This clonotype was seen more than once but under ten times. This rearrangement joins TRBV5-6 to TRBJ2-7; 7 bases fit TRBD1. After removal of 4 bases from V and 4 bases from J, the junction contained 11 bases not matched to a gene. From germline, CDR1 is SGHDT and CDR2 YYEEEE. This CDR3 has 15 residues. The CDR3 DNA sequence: TGTGCCAGCAGCCATAGGGACAGAACTTTGTACGAGCAGTACTTC. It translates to CASSHRDRTLYEQYF.

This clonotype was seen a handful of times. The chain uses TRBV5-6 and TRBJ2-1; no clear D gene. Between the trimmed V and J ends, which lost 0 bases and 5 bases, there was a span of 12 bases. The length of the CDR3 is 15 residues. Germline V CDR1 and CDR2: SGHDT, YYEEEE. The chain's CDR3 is CASSLVGVNNNEQFF. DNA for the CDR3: TGTGCCAGCAGCTTGGTAGGAGTTAACAACAATGAGCAGTTCTTC. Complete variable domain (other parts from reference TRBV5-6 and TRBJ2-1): DAGVTQSPTHLIKTRGQQVTLRCSPKSGHDTVSWYQQALGQGPQFIFQYYEEEERQRGNFPDRFSGHQFPNYSSELNVNALLLGDSALYLCASSLVGVNNNEQFFGPGTRLTVL.

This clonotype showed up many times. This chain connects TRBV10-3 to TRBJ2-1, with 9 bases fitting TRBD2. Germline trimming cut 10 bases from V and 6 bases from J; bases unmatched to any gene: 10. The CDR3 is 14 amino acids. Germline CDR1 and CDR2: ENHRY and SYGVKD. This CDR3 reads CATSSTSGLNEQFF. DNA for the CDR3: TGTGCCACCTCTTCGACTAGCGGCCTCAATGAGCAGTTCTTC.

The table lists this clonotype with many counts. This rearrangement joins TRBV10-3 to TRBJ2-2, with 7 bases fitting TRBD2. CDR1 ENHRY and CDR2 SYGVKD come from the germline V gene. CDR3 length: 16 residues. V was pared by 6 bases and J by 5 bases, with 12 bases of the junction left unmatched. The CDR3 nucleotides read TGTGCCATCAGCGGAACGGGGATGGGAGGGACCGGGGAGCTGTTTTTT. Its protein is CAISGTGMGGTGELFF.

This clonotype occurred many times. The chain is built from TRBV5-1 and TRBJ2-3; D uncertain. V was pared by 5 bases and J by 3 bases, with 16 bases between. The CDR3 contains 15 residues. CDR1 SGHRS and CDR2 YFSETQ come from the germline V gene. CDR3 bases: TGCGCCAGCAGTCGGGTAGACCCACAGACAGATACGCAGTATTTT. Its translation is CASSRVDPQTDTQYF.

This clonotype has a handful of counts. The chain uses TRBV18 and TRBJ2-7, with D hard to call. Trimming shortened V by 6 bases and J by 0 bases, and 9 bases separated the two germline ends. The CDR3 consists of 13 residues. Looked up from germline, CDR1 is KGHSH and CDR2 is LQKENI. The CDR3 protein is CASSPTTSYEQYV. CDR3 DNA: TGTGCCAGCTCCCCGACAACCTCCTACGAGCAGTACGTC.

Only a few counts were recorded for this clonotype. The CDR3 nucleotides are TGCGCCAGCAGCAGAGGGACGCAGACCTACAATGAGCAGTTCTTC. Its protein product is CASSRGTQTYNEQFF. This chain joins TRBV5-1 and TRBJ2-1; D could derive from TRBD1 or TRBD2 (5 bases each). This CDR3 comprises 15 residues. CDR1 SGHRS and CDR2 YFSETQ come from the germline V gene. V lost 4 bases to trimming and J lost 2 bases, with 13 bases between them.

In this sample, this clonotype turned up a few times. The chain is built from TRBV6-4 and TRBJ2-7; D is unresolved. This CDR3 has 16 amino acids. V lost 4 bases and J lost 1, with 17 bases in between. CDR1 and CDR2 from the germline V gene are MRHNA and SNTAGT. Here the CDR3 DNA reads TGTGCCAGCAGTGCCCTGAAGTCTGAGGAGTCCTACGAGCAGTACGTC. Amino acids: CASSALKSEESYEQYV.

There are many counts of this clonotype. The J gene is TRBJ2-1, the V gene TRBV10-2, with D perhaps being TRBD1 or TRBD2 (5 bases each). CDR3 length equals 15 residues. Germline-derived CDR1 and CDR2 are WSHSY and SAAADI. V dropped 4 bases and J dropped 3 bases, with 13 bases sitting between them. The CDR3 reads CASSVGTEDYNEQFF. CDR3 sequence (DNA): TGCGCCAGCAGTGTTGGGACGGAGGACTACAATGAGCAGTTCTTC.

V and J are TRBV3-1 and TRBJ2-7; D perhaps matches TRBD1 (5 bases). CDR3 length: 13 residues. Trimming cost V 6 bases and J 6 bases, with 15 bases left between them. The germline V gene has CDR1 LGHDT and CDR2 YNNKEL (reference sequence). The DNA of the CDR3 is TGTGCCAGCAGTCACTCCAGGGTGGGCGAGCAGTACTTC. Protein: CASSHSRVGEQYF.

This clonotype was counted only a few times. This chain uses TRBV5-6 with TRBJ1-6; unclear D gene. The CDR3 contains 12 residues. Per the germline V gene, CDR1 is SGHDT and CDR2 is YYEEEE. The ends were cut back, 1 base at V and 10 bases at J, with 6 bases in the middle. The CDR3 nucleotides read TGTGCCAGCAGCTTGCGGCGGTCACCCCTCCACTTT. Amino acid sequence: CASSLRRSPLHF.